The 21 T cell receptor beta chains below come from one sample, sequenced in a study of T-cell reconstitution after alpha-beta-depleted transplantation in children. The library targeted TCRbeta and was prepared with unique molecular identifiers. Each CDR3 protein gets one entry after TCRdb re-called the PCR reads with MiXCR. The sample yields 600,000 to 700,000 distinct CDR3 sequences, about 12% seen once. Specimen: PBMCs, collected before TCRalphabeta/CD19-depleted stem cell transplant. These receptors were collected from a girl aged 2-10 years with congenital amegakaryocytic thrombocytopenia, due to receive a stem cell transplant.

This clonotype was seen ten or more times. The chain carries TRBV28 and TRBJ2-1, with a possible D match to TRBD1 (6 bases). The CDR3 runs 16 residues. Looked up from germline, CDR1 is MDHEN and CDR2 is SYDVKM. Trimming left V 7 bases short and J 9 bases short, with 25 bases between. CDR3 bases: TGTGCCAGCACCACAGCTGGCCCAGGGGTATTCGGTGAGCAGTTCTTC. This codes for CASTTAGPGVFGEQFF.

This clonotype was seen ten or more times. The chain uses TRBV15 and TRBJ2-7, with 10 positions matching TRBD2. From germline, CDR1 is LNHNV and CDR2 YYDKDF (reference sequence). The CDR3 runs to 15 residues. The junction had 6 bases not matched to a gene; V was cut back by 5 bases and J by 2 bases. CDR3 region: CATSGDGTSAYEQYF. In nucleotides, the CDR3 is TGTGCCACCAGCGGTGATGGGACTAGCGCCTACGAGCAGTACTTC.

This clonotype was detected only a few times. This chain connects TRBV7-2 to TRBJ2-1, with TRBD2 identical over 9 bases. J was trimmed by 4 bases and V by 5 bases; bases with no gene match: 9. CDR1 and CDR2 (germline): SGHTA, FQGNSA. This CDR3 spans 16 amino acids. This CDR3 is CASSLSGRGGYNEQFF. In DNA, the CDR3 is TGTGCCAGCAGCCTTAGCGGGAGAGGGGGATACAATGAGCAGTTCTTC.

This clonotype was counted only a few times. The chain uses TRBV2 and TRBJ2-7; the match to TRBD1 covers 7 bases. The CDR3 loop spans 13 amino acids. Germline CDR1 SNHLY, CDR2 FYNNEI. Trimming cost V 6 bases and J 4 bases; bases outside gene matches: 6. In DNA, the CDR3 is TGTGCCAGCAGCGACCGACAGGGTTACGAGCAGTACTTC. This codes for CASSDRQGYEQYF. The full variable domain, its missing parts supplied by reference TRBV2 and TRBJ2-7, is EPEVTQTPSHQVTQMGQEVILRCVPISNHLYFYWYRQILGQKVEFLVSFYNNEISEKSEIFDDQFSVERPDGSNFTLKIRSTKLEDSAMYFCASSDRQGYEQYFGPGTRLTVT.

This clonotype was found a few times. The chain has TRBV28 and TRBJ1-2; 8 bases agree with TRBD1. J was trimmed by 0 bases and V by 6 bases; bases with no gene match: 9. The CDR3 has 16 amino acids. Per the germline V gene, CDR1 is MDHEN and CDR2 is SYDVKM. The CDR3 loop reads CASSRGTGNPNYGYTF. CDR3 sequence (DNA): TGTGCCAGCAGCCGCGGGACAGGCAATCCTAACTATGGCTACACCTTC.

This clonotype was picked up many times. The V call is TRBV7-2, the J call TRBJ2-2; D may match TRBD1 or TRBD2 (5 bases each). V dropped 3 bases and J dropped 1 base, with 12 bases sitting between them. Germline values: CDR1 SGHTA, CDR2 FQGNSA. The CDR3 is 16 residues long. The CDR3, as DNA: TGTGCCAGCAGCTTGAACGGGGCGGTGAACACCGGGGAGCTGTTTTTT. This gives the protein CASSLNGAVNTGELFF. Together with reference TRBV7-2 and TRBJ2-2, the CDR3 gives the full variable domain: GAGVSQSPSNKVTEKGKDVELRCDPISGHTALYWYRQSLGQGLEFLIYFQGNSAPDKSGLPSDRFSAERTGGSVSTLTIQRTQQEDSAVYLCASSLNGAVNTGELFFGEGSRLTVL.

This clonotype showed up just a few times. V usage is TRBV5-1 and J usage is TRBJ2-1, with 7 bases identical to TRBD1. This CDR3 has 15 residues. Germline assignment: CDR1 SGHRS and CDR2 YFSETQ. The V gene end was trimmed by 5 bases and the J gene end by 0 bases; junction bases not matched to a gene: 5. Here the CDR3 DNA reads TGCGCCAGCAGTCAGGGGGAGAACTCCTACAATGAGCAGTTCTTC. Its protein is CASSQGENSYNEQFF.

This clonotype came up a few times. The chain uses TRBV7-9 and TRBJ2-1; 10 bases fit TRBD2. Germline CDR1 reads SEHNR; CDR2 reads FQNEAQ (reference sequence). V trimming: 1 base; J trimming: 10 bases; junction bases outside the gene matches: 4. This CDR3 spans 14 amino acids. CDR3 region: CASSLEAGGWEQFF. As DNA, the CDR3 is TGTGCCAGCAGCTTAGAAGCGGGAGGGTGGGAGCAGTTCTTC.

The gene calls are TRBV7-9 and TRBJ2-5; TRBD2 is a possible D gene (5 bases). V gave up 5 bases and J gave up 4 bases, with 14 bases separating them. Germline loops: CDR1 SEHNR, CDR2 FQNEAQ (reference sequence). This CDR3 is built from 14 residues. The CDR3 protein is CASSRPLEIETQYF. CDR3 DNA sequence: TGTGCCAGCAGCCGACCACTAGAAATAGAGACCCAGTACTTC.

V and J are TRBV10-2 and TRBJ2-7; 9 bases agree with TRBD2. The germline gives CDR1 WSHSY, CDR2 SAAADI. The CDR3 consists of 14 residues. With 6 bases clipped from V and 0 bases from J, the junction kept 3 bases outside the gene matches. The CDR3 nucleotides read TGCGCCAGCAGCGGACTAGCGAACTCCTACGAGCAGTACTTC. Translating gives CASSGLANSYEQYF.

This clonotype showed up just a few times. The CDR3 region is CASRPRSDPTWEQYF. The CDR3 coding sequence is TGTGCCAGCAGACCCCGGAGCGACCCGACGTGGGAGCAGTACTTC. V usage is TRBV2 and J usage is TRBJ2-7; D uncertain. In germline, CDR1 is SNHLY, CDR2 FYNNEI. The CDR3 covers 15 residues. The V end was cut by 6 bases, the J end by 7 bases, with 22 bases between.

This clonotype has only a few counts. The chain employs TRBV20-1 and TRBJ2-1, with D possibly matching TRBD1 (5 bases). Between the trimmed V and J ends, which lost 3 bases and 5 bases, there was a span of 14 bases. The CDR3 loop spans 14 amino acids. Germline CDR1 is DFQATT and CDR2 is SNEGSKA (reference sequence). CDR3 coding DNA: TGCAGTGCTAGCTTGCCAGGGTATGACAATGAGCAGTTCTTC. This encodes CSASLPGYDNEQFF.

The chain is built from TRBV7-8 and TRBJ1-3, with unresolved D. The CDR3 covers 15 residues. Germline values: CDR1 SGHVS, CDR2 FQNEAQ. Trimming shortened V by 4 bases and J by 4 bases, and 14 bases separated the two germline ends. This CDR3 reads CASSWREDAGNTIYF. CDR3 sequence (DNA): TGTGCCAGCAGCTGGAGGGAGGATGCGGGAAACACCATATATTTT.

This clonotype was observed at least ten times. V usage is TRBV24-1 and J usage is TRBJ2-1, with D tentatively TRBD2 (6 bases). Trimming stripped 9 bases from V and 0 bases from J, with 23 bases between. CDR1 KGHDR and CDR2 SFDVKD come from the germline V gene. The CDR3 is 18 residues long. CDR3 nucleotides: TGTGCCACCGGGGCGACTAGAACCATCCGTAGCTCCTACAATGAGCAGTTCTTC. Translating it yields CATGATRTIRSSYNEQFF.

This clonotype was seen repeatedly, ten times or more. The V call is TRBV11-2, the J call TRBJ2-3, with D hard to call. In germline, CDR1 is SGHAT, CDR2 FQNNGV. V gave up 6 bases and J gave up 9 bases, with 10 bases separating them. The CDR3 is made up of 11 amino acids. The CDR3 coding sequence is TGTGCCAGCAGTTCCTGGTCGACGCAGTATTTT. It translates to CASSSWSTQYF.

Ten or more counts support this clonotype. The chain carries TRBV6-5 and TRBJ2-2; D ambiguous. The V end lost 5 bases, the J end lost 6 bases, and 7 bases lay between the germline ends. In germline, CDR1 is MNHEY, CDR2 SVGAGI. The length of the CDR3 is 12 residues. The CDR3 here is CASSSWAGELFF. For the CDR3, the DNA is TGTGCCAGCAGTAGTTGGGCCGGGGAGCTGTTTTTT.

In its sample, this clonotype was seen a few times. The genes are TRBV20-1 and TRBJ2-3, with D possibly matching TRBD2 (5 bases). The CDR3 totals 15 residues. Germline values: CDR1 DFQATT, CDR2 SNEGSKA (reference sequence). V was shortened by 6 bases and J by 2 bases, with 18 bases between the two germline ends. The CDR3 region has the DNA TGCAGTGCGAGAAGCGGAGGCGTTCACACAGATACGCAGTATTTT. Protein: CSARSGGVHTDTQYF.

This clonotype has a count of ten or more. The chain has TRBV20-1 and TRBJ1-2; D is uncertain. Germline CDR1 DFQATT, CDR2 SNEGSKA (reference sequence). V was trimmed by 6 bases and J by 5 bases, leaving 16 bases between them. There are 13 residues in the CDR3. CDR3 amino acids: CSAITLTGYGYTF. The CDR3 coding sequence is TGCAGTGCCATAACACTGACGGGATATGGCTACACCTTC.

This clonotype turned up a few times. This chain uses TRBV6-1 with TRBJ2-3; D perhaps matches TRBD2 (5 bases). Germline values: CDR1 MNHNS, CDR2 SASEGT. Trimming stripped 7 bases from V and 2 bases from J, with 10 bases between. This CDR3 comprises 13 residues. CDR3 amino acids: CASKGAITDTQYF. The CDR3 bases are TGTGCCAGCAAGGGAGCGATCACAGATACGCAGTATTTT.

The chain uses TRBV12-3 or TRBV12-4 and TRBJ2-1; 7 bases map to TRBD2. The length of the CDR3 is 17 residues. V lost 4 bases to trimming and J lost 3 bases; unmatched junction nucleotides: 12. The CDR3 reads CASSSPTPGGRYNEQFF. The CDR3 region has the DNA TGTGCCAGCAGTTCCCCGACCCCGGGGGGACGCTACAATGAGCAGTTCTTC.

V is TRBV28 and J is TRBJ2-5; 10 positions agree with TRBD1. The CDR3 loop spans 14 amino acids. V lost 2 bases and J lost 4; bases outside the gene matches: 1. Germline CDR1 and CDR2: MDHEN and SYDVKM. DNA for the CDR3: TGTGCCAGCAGTTTACGGGACAGGGGAGAGACCCAGTACTTC. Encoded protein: CASSLRDRGETQYF.